This is a list of T cell receptor beta chains from one sample in a study of OX40 agonist ivuxolimab in advanced cancers. Only in-frame clones appear in the TCRdb table, and some are missing; sequencing was by immunoSEQ multiplex PCR. This table has over 55,000 clones, more than 70% appearing once. Source: CD4+ or CD8+ T cells sorted from blood, taken in a trial of the OX40 agonist ivuxolimab. The receptors here all came from an adult with an advanced solid tumor such as melanoma, head and neck, liver or kidney cancer. Each CDR3 is given with its conserved first and last residue. The order of the fields is D gene, clone size, J gene, V gene, CDR3 protein, CDR3 DNA. A D gene is named only where the DNA matches it firmly. The size entry is marked missing in some rows and otherwise reads once, few, many or a size class.

NA	many	TRBJ1-2	TRBV6-6	CASSYGSGPTNYGYTF	TGTGCCAGCAGTTACGGATCAGGGCCAACCAACTATGGCTACACCTTC
NA	NA	TRBJ1-3	TRBV9	CASSVDQDSGNTIYF	TGTGCCAGCAGCGTAGACCAGGACTCTGGAAACACCATATATTTT
TRBD1	once	TRBJ2-1	TRBV7-2	CASSSGQAEQFF	TGTGCCAGCAGCTCTGGACAGGCTGAGCAGTTCTTC
TRBD1	NA	TRBJ1-5	TRBV6-5	CASSYKTGNQPQHF	TGTGCCAGCAGTTACAAGACAGGGAATCAGCCCCAGCATTTT
TRBD2	NA	TRBJ2-1	TRBV14	CASSLRSGTGGTQQFF	TGTGCCAGCAGCTTACGCTCAGGGACGGGAGGGACTCAGCAGTTCTTC
NA	NA	TRBJ1-1	TRBV19	CASSIVAGNTEAFF	TGTGCCAGTAGTATTGTCGCGGGGAACACTGAAGCTTTCTTT
NA	NA	TRBJ2-5	TRBV7-9	CALKEGQETQYF	TGTGCCCTGAAGGAGGGGCAGGAGACCCAGTACTTC
NA	NA	TRBJ2-1	TRBV7-3	CASSREGTAYNEQFF	TGTGCCAGCAGCAGAGAAGGGACTGCTTACAATGAGCAGTTCTTC
NA	NA	TRBJ2-1	TRBV30	CASNGRVGIGYNEQFF	TGTGCCTCGAACGGCAGGGTTGGAATTGGTTACAATGAGCAGTTCTTC
NA	many	TRBJ1-5	TRBV2	CASKGDYQPQHF	TGTGCCAGCAAAGGGGACTATCAGCCCCAGCATTTT
NA	NA	TRBJ1-6	TRBV6-1	CASSGRSYNSPLHF	TGTGCCAGCAGTGGCCGCTCCTATAATTCACCCCTCCACTTT
TRBD1	NA	TRBJ1-2	TRBV29-1	CSVSPTGTGEPSGYGYTF	TGCAGCGTTTCCCCAACCGGGACAGGGGAACCCTCAGGGTATGGCTACACCTTC
NA	NA	TRBJ2-3	TRBV5-4	CASSLGDSSGADTQYF	TGTGCCAGCAGCTTGGGGGATAGTAGCGGCGCAGATACGCAGTATTTT
NA	NA	TRBJ2-7	TRBV2	CASKRETYEQYF	TGTGCCAGCAAACGGGAGACCTACGAGCAGTACTTC
NA	NA	TRBJ2-7	TRBV28	CASSQGGAAGSYEQYF	TGTGCCAGCAGTCAGGGGGGGGCGGCGGGCTCCTACGAGCAGTACTTC
NA	many	TRBJ2-7	TRBV6-5	CASSYRRSSYEQYF	TGTGCCAGCAGTTACCGCCGGAGCAGTTACGAGCAGTACTTC
TRBD1	NA	TRBJ1-4	TRBV27	CATRGQGDEKLFF	TGTGCCACCAGGGGACAGGGGGATGAAAAACTGTTTTTT
NA	NA	TRBJ2-4	TRBV30	CAWSRDTKNIQYF	TGTGCCTGGAGTAGGGACACTAAAAACATTCAGTACTTC
NA	NA	TRBJ2-2	TRBV5-5	CASSLGHGTYGTGGELFF	TGTGCCAGCAGCTTGGGCCACGGGACGTATGGAACGGGCGGGGAGCTGTTTTTT
NA	NA	TRBJ2-7	TRBV10-1	CASSEFNGKTALYEQYF	TGCGCCAGCAGTGAGTTTAACGGGAAGACGGCTTTATACGAGCAGTACTTC
NA	NA	TRBJ1-3	TRBV6-1	CASIVPGLDGNTIYF	TGTGCCAGCATAGTCCCAGGGCTGGACGGAAACACCATATATTTT
NA	few	TRBJ1-5	TRBV7-2	CASSLVGSNQPQHF	TGTGCCAGCAGCTTAGTGGGTAGCAATCAGCCCCAGCATTTT
TRBD1	NA	TRBJ2-1	TRBV5-6	CASRPQGRDNNEQFF	TGTGCCAGCAGGCCACAGGGGCGAGACAACAATGAGCAGTTCTTC
TRBD1	once	TRBJ2-1	TRBV25-1	CASSELGQGAGLAYEQFF	TGTGCCAGCAGTGAACTTGGGCAGGGGGCGGGATTGGCTTATGAGCAGTTCTTC
NA	once	TRBJ1-6	TRBV7-2	CASSQNNSPLHF	TGTGCCAGCAGCCAGAATAATTCACCCCTCCACTTT
TRBD2	NA	TRBJ2-1	TRBV5-1	CASSPPERGSFHEQFF	TGCGCCAGCAGCCCACCGGAGCGCGGGAGTTTCCATGAGCAGTTCTTC
NA	few	TRBJ1-1	TRBV7-9	CASSFEQGNTEAFF	TGTGCCAGCAGCTTCGAACAGGGGAACACTGAAGCTTTCTTT
NA	NA	TRBJ1-2	TRBV6-6	CASSYDPAHYGYTF	TGTGCCAGCAGTTACGACCCAGCGCATTATGGCTACACCTTC
NA	NA	TRBJ1-5	TRBV30	CAWSPGSGTSPQHF	TGTGCCTGGAGTCCCGGGTCCGGGACCTCACCCCAGCATTTT
NA	few	TRBJ2-7	TRBV27	CASRFSGRDVQYF	TGTGCCAGCAGATTCTCGGGACGCGACGTGCAGTACTTC
TRBD1	NA	TRBJ1-1	TRBV28	CASSLGRGSYTEAFF	TGTGCCAGCAGCTTAGGCAGGGGGAGTTACACTGAAGCTTTCTTT
TRBD2	few	TRBJ2-3	TRBV18	CASSPAASGISDTQYF	TGTGCCAGCTCGCCCGCAGCTAGCGGTATCTCAGATACGCAGTATTTT
NA	NA	TRBJ1-2	TRBV28	CASSPIPRAANYGYTF	TGTGCCAGCAGCCCTATCCCCCGGGCCGCTAACTATGGCTACACCTTC
NA	few	TRBJ2-1	TRBV28	CASSAGGPPRYNEQFF	TGTGCCAGCAGCGCCGGGGGGCCCCCCCGTTACAATGAGCAGTTCTTC
TRBD2	NA	TRBJ2-3	TRBV2	CASSQTSGGQPTDTQYF	TGTGCCAGCAGTCAGACTAGCGGGGGGCAACCCACAGATACGCAGTATTTT
NA	NA	TRBJ1-6	TRBV21-1	CASSRSDLGNSPLHF	TGTGCCAGCAGCCGAAGTGACTTGGGGAATTCACCCCTCCACTTT
NA	NA	TRBJ2-1	TRBV5-4	CASSSATRLRNEQFF	TGTGCCAGCAGCTCGGCGACTCGCCTCAGGAATGAGCAGTTCTTC
TRBD1	NA	TRBJ1-6	TRBV30	CAWTRDRFNSPLHF	TGTGCCTGGACCAGGGACAGATTTAATTCACCCCTCCACTTT
TRBD2	NA	TRBJ2-1	TRBV7-9	CASSLFDGGAYNEQFF	TGTGCCAGCAGCTTATTTGACGGGGGGGCTTACAATGAGCAGTTCTTC
TRBD2	NA	TRBJ2-1	TRBV16	CASSQYRGGDEQFF	TGTGCCAGCAGCCAATATAGGGGAGGGGATGAGCAGTTCTTC
TRBD1	NA	TRBJ2-5	TRBV5-1	CASSPDRVQETQYF	TGCGCCAGCAGCCCGGACAGGGTCCAAGAGACCCAGTACTTC
NA	NA	TRBJ1-1	TRBV6-6	CASSYPFGTPNTEAFF	TGTGCCAGCAGTTATCCCTTCGGGACACCGAACACTGAAGCTTTCTTT
NA	NA	TRBJ2-4	TRBV15	CATSPIALGQNLAKNIQYF	TGTGCCACCAGCCCTATCGCTCTGGGACAAAACTTAGCCAAAAACATTCAGTACTTC
NA	NA	TRBJ1-2	TRBV28	CASRQTANYGYTF	TGTGCCAGCAGACAGACAGCGAACTATGGCTACACCTTC
NA	NA	TRBJ1-2	TRBV30	CAWRGPPQGGYTF	TGTGCCTGGAGGGGACCTCCCCAGGGAGGTTACACCTTC
TRBD2	NA	TRBJ2-2	TRBV7-9	CASSLVLAGDTGELFF	TGTGCCAGCAGCTTAGTTCTAGCGGGAGATACCGGGGAGCTGTTTTTT
TRBD1	NA	TRBJ2-1	TRBV19	CATITGGSYNEQFF	TGTGCCACCATCACAGGGGGCTCTTACAATGAGCAGTTCTTC
TRBD1	NA	TRBJ1-3	TRBV7-3	CASSPGTGLLSGNTIYF	TGTGCCAGCAGCCCTGGGACAGGGCTCCTCTCTGGAAACACCATATATTTT
NA	NA	TRBJ1-1	TRBV7-2	CASSSSGGAYTEAFF	TGTGCCAGCAGCTCTAGCGGGGGGGCGTATACTGAAGCTTTCTTT